The entry below describes one T cell receptor beta chain. The target antigen is unknown. TCRdb processed the reads anew with MiXCR; each CDR3 protein has one entry. In the table there are tens of thousands of distinct CDR3 sequences, about 37% of which are singletons. These data belong to a study of T cell repertoires in cytomegalovirus infection. Study results and caveats: The response measured ex vivo was dominated by TCR beta clonotypes (HLA-C-restricted and CMV-specific).

The CDR3 extends over 15 amino acids. The V segment lost 0 bases and the J segment 8 bases; nucleotides outside the gene matches: 5. Germline V lookup: CDR1 MGHRA, CDR2 YSYEKL. V is TRBV4-1 and J is TRBJ1-2; 11 bases agree with TRBD1. The TCR sequence derives from a human donor in good health (CMV status not recorded). Some clones in this sample may be carry-over from other donors' samples. Specimen: CD8+ T cells from cultured PBMCs, collected from culture after CMV antigen stimulation. The CDR3 DNA reads as TGCGCCAGCAGCCAAGATCCCGGGACAGGGGGAGGCTACACCTTC. This gives the protein CASSQDPGTGGGYTF.